A selection of T cell receptor beta chains follows, all from one sample in a study of CD8+ T cells in alopecia areata. The assay was immunoSEQ multiplex PCR, and TCRdb's table has in-frame clones only and misses some. The sample has more than 95,000 clones, around 38% seen once; the top ten hold approximately 1.5%. What was sequenced was CD4+ T cells sorted from blood. Receptor source: a human donor with alopecia areata. CDR3s include the opening cysteine and the closing phenylalanine or tryptophan. D genes are given only for firm matches. Size values are once, few and many counts, or a class for expanded clones, and some rows have none.

v_call: TRBV7-9; clone_size: -; j_call: TRBJ1-1; d_call: -; cdr3_nt: TGTGCCAGCAGCTTTGAACTGAACACTGAAGCTTTCTTT; cdr3_aa: CASSFELNTEAFF
v_call: TRBV5-1; clone_size: -; j_call: TRBJ2-3; d_call: TRBD2; cdr3_nt: TGCGCCAGCCACCATTCCGGGACTAGCTTAGATACGCAGTATTTT; cdr3_aa: CASHHSGTSLDTQYF
v_call: TRBV18; clone_size: -; j_call: TRBJ2-7; d_call: TRBD2; cdr3_nt: TGTGCCAGCTCACCGGGTTTGGGCGGGAGTCCCTTGGGCGAGCAGTACTTC; cdr3_aa: CASSPGLGGSPLGEQYF
v_call: TRBV29-1; clone_size: few; j_call: TRBJ2-7; d_call: TRBD2; cdr3_nt: TGCAGCGTTGTCGGGACTAGCTCCCATGACGAGCAGTACTTC; cdr3_aa: CSVVGTSSHDEQYF
v_call: TRBV19; clone_size: few; j_call: TRBJ2-1; d_call: TRBD2; cdr3_nt: TGTGCCGGGACTGGGGGAGGGCCTAATGAGCAGTTCTTC; cdr3_aa: CAGTGGGPNEQFF
v_call: TRBV7-2; clone_size: -; j_call: TRBJ2-7; d_call: -; cdr3_nt: TGTGCCAGCAGCTTTGCCCAGGGGCCCTACGAGCAGTACTTC; cdr3_aa: CASSFAQGPYEQYF
v_call: TRBV11-2; clone_size: -; j_call: TRBJ2-4; d_call: TRBD2; cdr3_nt: TGTGCCACCCTAGCTGGGACTAGGGCCAAAAACATTCAGTACTTC; cdr3_aa: CATLAGTRAKNIQYF
v_call: TRBV30; clone_size: -; j_call: TRBJ1-5; d_call: -; cdr3_nt: TGTGCCTGGAGTGCCCTTGGGGGTCAGCCCCAGCATTTT; cdr3_aa: CAWSALGGQPQHF
v_call: TRBV5-1; clone_size: -; j_call: TRBJ2-3; d_call: -; cdr3_nt: TGCGCCAGCAGCTTGGATGGCCCGGGTGGCACAGATACGCAGTATTTT; cdr3_aa: CASSLDGPGGTDTQYF
v_call: TRBV29-1; clone_size: few; j_call: TRBJ2-1; d_call: -; cdr3_nt: TGCAGCGTTGATGACGGGATATCCTACAATGAGCAGTTCTTC; cdr3_aa: CSVDDGISYNEQFF
v_call: TRBV5-6; clone_size: -; j_call: TRBJ2-3; d_call: TRBD2; cdr3_nt: TGTGCCAGCAGCTTTACTAGCGGGGGCCGCACAGATACGCAGTATTTT; cdr3_aa: CASSFTSGGRTDTQYF
v_call: TRBV5-1; clone_size: -; j_call: TRBJ2-1; d_call: TRBD2; cdr3_nt: TGCGCCAGCGGACTAGCGGAAACCTACAATGAGCAGTTCTTC; cdr3_aa: CASGLAETYNEQFF
v_call: TRBV4-1; clone_size: few; j_call: TRBJ2-1; d_call: TRBD1; cdr3_nt: TGCGCCAGCAGCCATTATTTTTCCCGGGACAGGGGTTACAATGAGCAGTTCTTC; cdr3_aa: CASSHYFSRDRGYNEQFF
v_call: TRBV28; clone_size: few; j_call: TRBJ1-5; d_call: -; cdr3_nt: TGTGCCAGCAGTTTATTTGGACGCAATCAGCCCCAGCATTTT; cdr3_aa: CASSLFGRNQPQHF
v_call: TRBV27; clone_size: few; j_call: TRBJ2-6; d_call: TRBD1; cdr3_nt: TGTGCCACCCGAACTCGGTGGACAGGATACTCTGGGGCCAACGTCCTGACTTTC; cdr3_aa: CATRTRWTGYSGANVLTF
v_call: TRBV29-1; clone_size: many; j_call: TRBJ2-1; d_call: -; cdr3_nt: TGCAGCGTCGTCGTGGGCGGTGGGCAGTTCTTC; cdr3_aa: CSVVVGGGQFF
v_call: TRBV5-1; clone_size: -; j_call: TRBJ2-7; d_call: -; cdr3_nt: TGCGCCAGCAGCTCTGACAGATCCTACGAGCAGTACTTC; cdr3_aa: CASSSDRSYEQYF
v_call: TRBV4-3; clone_size: few; j_call: TRBJ2-3; d_call: -; cdr3_nt: TGCGCCAGCAGCCAAGACCAGCAGGGCACAGATACGCAGTATTTT; cdr3_aa: CASSQDQQGTDTQYF
v_call: TRBV18; clone_size: few; j_call: TRBJ2-7; d_call: TRBD2; cdr3_nt: TGTGCCAGCTCACGAGGGACTAGCCCCAAATACGAGCAGTACTTC; cdr3_aa: CASSRGTSPKYEQYF
v_call: TRBV30; clone_size: -; j_call: TRBJ2-7; d_call: -; cdr3_nt: TGTGCCTGGATTTCGTACGAGCAGTACTTC; cdr3_aa: CAWISYEQYF
v_call: TRBV30; clone_size: -; j_call: TRBJ2-1; d_call: -; cdr3_nt: TGTGCCTGGAGGACGGGGAGATACAATGAGCAGTTCTTC; cdr3_aa: CAWRTGRYNEQFF
v_call: TRBV5-1; clone_size: -; j_call: TRBJ2-1; d_call: TRBD2; cdr3_nt: TGCGCCAGCAGCTATCAACCGGGACTAGCGGGAACCTACAATGAGCAGTTCTTC; cdr3_aa: CASSYQPGLAGTYNEQFF
v_call: TRBV27; clone_size: -; j_call: TRBJ2-7; d_call: TRBD2; cdr3_nt: TGTGCCAGCAGAAGAACTAGCGGGAGGGTCCACGAGCAGTACTTC; cdr3_aa: CASRRTSGRVHEQYF
v_call: TRBV5-6; clone_size: -; j_call: TRBJ2-7; d_call: -; cdr3_nt: TGTGCCAGCAGCTTTACCCCCTACGAGCAGTACTTC; cdr3_aa: CASSFTPYEQYF
v_call: TRBV19; clone_size: many; j_call: TRBJ2-3; d_call: -; cdr3_nt: TGTGCCAGTAGTCGACAGTACACAGATACGCAGTATTTT; cdr3_aa: CASSRQYTDTQYF
v_call: TRBV30; clone_size: -; j_call: TRBJ1-2; d_call: -; cdr3_nt: TGTGCCTGGAGCCGGGACACCGACATCTTCGGGGATGGCTACACCTTC; cdr3_aa: CAWSRDTDIFGDGYTF
v_call: TRBV2; clone_size: once; j_call: TRBJ2-6; d_call: TRBD1; cdr3_nt: TGCGCCAGCAGTGATACAGGGGGCGCTTTTGGGGCCAACGTCCTGACTTTC; cdr3_aa: CASSDTGGAFGANVLTF
v_call: TRBV25-1; clone_size: once; j_call: TRBJ2-3; d_call: TRBD1; cdr3_nt: TGTGCCAGCAGTGTAACGACAGGGGTCCCAGATACGCAGTATTTT; cdr3_aa: CASSVTTGVPDTQYF
v_call: TRBV23-1; clone_size: -; j_call: TRBJ2-7; d_call: -; cdr3_nt: TGCGCCAGCAGTCCCCGAAGGGTGAGCTCCTACGAGCAGTACTTC; cdr3_aa: CASSPRRVSSYEQYF
v_call: TRBV29-1; clone_size: few; j_call: TRBJ1-1; d_call: -; cdr3_nt: TGCAGCGTTGTCCAGGGATGGAACACTGAAGCTTTCTTT; cdr3_aa: CSVVQGWNTEAFF
v_call: TRBV27; clone_size: -; j_call: TRBJ1-2; d_call: TRBD1; cdr3_nt: TGTGCCAGCAGTTTTCAGGGGGCTAGGAACTATGGCTACACCTTC; cdr3_aa: CASSFQGARNYGYTF
v_call: TRBV7-9; clone_size: -; j_call: TRBJ2-4; d_call: -; cdr3_nt: TGTGCCAGCAGCTTAGCGTTGGCGGGACGGACAGCCAAAAACATTCAGTACTTC; cdr3_aa: CASSLALAGRTAKNIQYF
v_call: TRBV6-5; clone_size: -; j_call: TRBJ2-6; d_call: -; cdr3_nt: TGTGCCAGCAGTTACTCTGACTTCTCTGGGGCCAACGTCCTGACTTTC; cdr3_aa: CASSYSDFSGANVLTF
v_call: TRBV7-8; clone_size: few; j_call: TRBJ2-3; d_call: -; cdr3_nt: TGTGCCAGCAGCATTCCGGGGAGTGTTGCGCAGTATTTT; cdr3_aa: CASSIPGSVAQYF
v_call: TRBV28; clone_size: few; j_call: TRBJ2-7; d_call: -; cdr3_nt: TGTGCCAGCAGTTTAACGTACCAGGGGCTCTCCTACGAGCAGTACTTC; cdr3_aa: CASSLTYQGLSYEQYF
v_call: TRBV23-1; clone_size: -; j_call: TRBJ1-5; d_call: -; cdr3_nt: TGCGCCAGCAGTCCAACAGGGAAACAACTTAGCAATCAGCCCCAGCATTTT; cdr3_aa: CASSPTGKQLSNQPQHF
v_call: TRBV27; clone_size: -; j_call: TRBJ1-5; d_call: TRBD1; cdr3_nt: TGTGCCAGCGGCGCGACACAGGGGAGGTCTCAGCCCCAGCATTTT; cdr3_aa: CASGATQGRSQPQHF
v_call: TRBV4-3; clone_size: -; j_call: TRBJ2-4; d_call: -; cdr3_nt: TGCGCCAGCAGCCAAGTGGGGGCCGGTGAAAACATTCAGTACTTC; cdr3_aa: CASSQVGAGENIQYF
v_call: TRBV28; clone_size: -; j_call: TRBJ2-4; d_call: TRBD1; cdr3_nt: TGTGCCAGCAGTATAACAGGGGTGGGCAAAAACATTCAGTACTTC; cdr3_aa: CASSITGVGKNIQYF
v_call: TRBV5-1; clone_size: few; j_call: TRBJ2-1; d_call: -; cdr3_nt: TGCGCCAGCAGCTTGGAGTTGGGCTATGAGCAGTTCTTC; cdr3_aa: CASSLELGYEQFF
v_call: TRBV28; clone_size: medium-sized; j_call: TRBJ2-7; d_call: TRBD2; cdr3_nt: TGTGCCAGCATAGCGGGAGACTGGAGCTACGAGCAGTACTTC; cdr3_aa: CASIAGDWSYEQYF
v_call: TRBV18; clone_size: few; j_call: TRBJ1-2; d_call: -; cdr3_nt: TGTGCCAGCTCAACACAGGGATCCAATGGCTACACCTTC; cdr3_aa: CASSTQGSNGYTF
v_call: TRBV7-3; clone_size: once; j_call: TRBJ1-5; d_call: -; cdr3_nt: TGTGCCAGCAGCCAGCAGGGCAATCAGCCCCAGCATTTT; cdr3_aa: CASSQQGNQPQHF
v_call: TRBV27; clone_size: -; j_call: TRBJ2-5; d_call: TRBD2; cdr3_nt: TGTGCCAGCAGCTCAAACTTCAAACCGGGGGGACTAGAGACCCAGTACTTC; cdr3_aa: CASSSNFKPGGLETQYF
v_call: TRBV5-4; clone_size: -; j_call: TRBJ2-1; d_call: TRBD2; cdr3_nt: TGTGCCAGCAGCTTGACCCTACTAGCGGGAGTCGACAATGAGCAGTTCTTC; cdr3_aa: CASSLTLLAGVDNEQFF
v_call: TRBV7-2; clone_size: -; j_call: TRBJ1-1; d_call: -; cdr3_nt: TGTGCCAGCAGCCGCAACGCGAACACTGAAGCTTTCTTT; cdr3_aa: CASSRNANTEAFF
v_call: TRBV2; clone_size: -; j_call: TRBJ2-1; d_call: -; cdr3_nt: TGTGCCAGCAGTGGTCCCGGAGCTACTAGATACAATGAGCAGTTCTTC; cdr3_aa: CASSGPGATRYNEQFF